This record covers a single T cell receptor (beta chain). This sample is part of a study of technical replicates of blood from a few donors. Here immunoSEQ multiplex PCR was the method, and the copy in TCRdb shows in-frame clones only, minus some. The data contain about 70,000 clones, 85% to 95% of them seen just once; the ten biggest clones take up more than 0.2%. This CDR3 has 16 residues. V lost 0 bases to trimming and J lost 5 bases; unmatched junction nucleotides: 4. Germline CDR1 reads SGHRS; CDR2 reads YFSETQ. Sequenced material: T cells isolated from PBMCs. The receptor was derived from a human donor in good health. The rearrangement links TRBV5-1 to TRBJ2-2; 10 nucleotides line up with TRBD2. The CDR3 sequence is CASSLEASGSTGELFF. The CDR3 DNA is TGCGCCAGCAGCTTGGAGGCTAGCGGGAGTACCGGGGAGCTGTTTTTT.